The T cell receptor beta chain described here comes from a study of blood T cell repertoires in COVID-19. Whole-study context: Some COVID-19 samples were acute and others convalescent; all came from the United States, Italy and Spain. Sources were T cells, B-cell-depleted T cells, or PBMCs; the material itself was cDNA or gDNA.

As originally analysed: Reference gene primer amplification in the assay estimated nucleated cell counts. Sequencing used immunoSEQ multiplex PCR; TCRdb keeps in-frame clones, though not all of them. Clone size and the V and J calls come from that table; the DNA yielded D and trimming. The sample lists about 140,000 clones; around 81% were seen once. The source is a human donor in a cohort sampled during active COVID-19. The sequencing sample was made of peripheral blood.

The CDR3: CASSPPPGRGGETQYF. CDR3 in DNA: TGTGCCAGCAGCCCACCTCCGGGGCGGGGTGGAGAGACCCAGTACTTC. The chain links TRBV5-4 to TRBJ2-5; the D gene is possibly TRBD2 (6 bases). Germline CDR1 and CDR2: SGHNT and YYREEE (reference sequence). Trimming took off 4 bases at V and 4 bases at J, with 20 bases between the two ends. The CDR3 loop spans 16 amino acids. Supplemented by reference TRBV5-4 and TRBJ2-5, the full variable domain reads ETGVTQSPTHLIKTRGQQVTLRCSSQSGHNTVSWYQQALGQGPQFIFQYYREEENGRGNFPPRFSGLQFPNYSSELNVNALELDDSALYLCASSPPPGRGGETQYFGPGTRLLVL.